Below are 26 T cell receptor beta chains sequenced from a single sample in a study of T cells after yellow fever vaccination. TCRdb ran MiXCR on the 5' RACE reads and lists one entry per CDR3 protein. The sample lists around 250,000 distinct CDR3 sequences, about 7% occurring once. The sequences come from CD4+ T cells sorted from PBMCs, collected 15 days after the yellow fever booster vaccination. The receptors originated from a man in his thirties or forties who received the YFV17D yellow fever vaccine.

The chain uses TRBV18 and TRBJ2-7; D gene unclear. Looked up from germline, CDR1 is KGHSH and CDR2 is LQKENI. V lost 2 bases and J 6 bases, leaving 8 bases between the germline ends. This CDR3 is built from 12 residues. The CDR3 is CASSPSNSEQYF. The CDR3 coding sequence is TGTGCCAGCTCACCATCGAATTCCGAGCAGTACTTC.

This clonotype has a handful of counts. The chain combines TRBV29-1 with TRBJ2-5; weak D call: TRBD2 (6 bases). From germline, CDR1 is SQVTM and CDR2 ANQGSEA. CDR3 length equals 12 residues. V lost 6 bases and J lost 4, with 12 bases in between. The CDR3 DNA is TGCAGCGTGGCCATGGGGGGAGAGACCCAGTACTTC. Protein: CSVAMGGETQYF.

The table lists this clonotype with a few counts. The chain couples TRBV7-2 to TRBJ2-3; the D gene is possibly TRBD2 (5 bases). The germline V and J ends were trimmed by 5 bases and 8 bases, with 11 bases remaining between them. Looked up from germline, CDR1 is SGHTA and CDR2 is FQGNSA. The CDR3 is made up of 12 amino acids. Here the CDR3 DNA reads TGTGCCAGCAGCAAAATAGCGAGTACGCAGTATTTT. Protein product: CASSKIASTQYF.

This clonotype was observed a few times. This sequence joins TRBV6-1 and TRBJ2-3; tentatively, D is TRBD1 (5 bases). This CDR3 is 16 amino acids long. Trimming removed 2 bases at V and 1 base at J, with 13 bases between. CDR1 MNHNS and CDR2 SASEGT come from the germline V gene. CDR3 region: CASSERRGWGTDTQYF. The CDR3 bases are TGTGCCAGCAGTGAACGAAGGGGTTGGGGCACAGATACGCAGTATTTT.

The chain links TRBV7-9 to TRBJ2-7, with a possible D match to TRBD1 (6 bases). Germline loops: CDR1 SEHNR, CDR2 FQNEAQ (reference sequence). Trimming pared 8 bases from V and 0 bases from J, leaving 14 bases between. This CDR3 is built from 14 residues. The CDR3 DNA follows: TGTGCCAGCGGGGGTGGGGGCGGCTCCTACGAGCAGTACTTC. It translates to CASGGGGGSYEQYF.

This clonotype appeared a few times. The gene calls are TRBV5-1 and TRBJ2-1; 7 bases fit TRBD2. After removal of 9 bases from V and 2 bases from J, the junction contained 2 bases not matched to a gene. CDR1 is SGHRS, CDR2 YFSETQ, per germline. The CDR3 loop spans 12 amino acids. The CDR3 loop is CATGGTYNEQFF. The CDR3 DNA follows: TGCGCCACCGGGGGGACCTACAATGAGCAGTTCTTC. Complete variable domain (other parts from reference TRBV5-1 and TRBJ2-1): KAGVTQTPRYLIKTRGQQVTLSCSPISGHRSVSWYQQTPGQGLQFLFEYFSETQRNKGNFPGRFSGRQFSNSRSEMNVSTLELGDSALYLCATGGTYNEQFFGPGTRLTVL.

DNA for the CDR3: TGCAGTGCCACGGATAGACTAGCGGGAGGGCCAGGAGGTGAGCAGTACTTC. The encoded protein is CSATDRLAGGPGGEQYF. The rearrangement uses TRBV20-1 and TRBJ2-7, with 14 bases identical to TRBD2. Trimming took 6 bases from V and 7 from J; bases not matched to a gene: 17. The CDR3 runs 17 residues. Per the germline V gene, CDR1 is DFQATT and CDR2 is SNEGSKA (reference sequence).

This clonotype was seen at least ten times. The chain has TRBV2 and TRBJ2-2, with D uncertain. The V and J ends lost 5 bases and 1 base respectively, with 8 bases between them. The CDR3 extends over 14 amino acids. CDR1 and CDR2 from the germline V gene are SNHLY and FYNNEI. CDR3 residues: CASSFDGNTGELFF. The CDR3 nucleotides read TGTGCCAGCAGTTTCGACGGGAACACCGGGGAGCTGTTTTTT.

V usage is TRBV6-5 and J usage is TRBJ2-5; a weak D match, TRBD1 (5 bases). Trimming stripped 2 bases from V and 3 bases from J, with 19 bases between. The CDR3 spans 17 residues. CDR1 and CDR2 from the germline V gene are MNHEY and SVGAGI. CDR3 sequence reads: CASSYRLSQGRKETQYF. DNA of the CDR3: TGTGCCAGCAGTTACCGACTGAGTCAGGGCAGGAAAGAGACCCAGTACTTC.

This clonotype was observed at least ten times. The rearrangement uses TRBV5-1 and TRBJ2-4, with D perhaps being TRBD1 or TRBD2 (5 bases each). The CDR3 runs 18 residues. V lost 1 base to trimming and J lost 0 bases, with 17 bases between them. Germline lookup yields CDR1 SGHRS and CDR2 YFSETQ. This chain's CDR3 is CASSLRSVRDGAKNIQYF. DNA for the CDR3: TGCGCCAGCAGCTTGAGGAGCGTCCGGGACGGAGCCAAAAACATTCAGTACTTC.

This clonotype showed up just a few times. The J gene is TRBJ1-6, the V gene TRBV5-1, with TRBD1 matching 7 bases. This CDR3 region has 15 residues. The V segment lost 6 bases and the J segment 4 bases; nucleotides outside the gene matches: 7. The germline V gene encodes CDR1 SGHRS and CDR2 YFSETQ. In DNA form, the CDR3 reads TGCGCCAGCACACGACAGGGTGAATATAATTCACCCCTCCACTTT. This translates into CASTRQGEYNSPLHF.

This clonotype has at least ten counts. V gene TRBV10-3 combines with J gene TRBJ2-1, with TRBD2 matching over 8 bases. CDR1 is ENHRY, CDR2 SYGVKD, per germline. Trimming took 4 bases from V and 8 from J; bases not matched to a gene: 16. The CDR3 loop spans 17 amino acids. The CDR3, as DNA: TGTGCCATCAGTGGGGGGTCGTCGGGAGGGCCTTGGGATGAGCAGTTCTTC. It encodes CAISGGSSGGPWDEQFF.

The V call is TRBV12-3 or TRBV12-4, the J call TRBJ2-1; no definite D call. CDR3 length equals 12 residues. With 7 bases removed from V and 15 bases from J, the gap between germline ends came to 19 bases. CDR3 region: CASTQTLPARFF. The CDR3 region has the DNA TGTGCCAGCACCCAAACCCTCCCCGCCCGGTTCTTC.

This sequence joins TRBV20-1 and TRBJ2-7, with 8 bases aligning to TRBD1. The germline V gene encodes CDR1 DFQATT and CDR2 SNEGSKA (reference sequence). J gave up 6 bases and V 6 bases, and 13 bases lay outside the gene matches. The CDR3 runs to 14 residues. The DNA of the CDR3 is TGCAGTGCGGCAATGAGGACAGGGTCGAGCGAGCAGTACTTC. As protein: CSAAMRTGSSEQYF.

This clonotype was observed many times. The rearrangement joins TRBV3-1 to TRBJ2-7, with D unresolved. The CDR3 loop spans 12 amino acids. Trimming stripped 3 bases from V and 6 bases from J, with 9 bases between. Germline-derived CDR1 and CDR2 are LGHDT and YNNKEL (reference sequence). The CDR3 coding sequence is TGTGCCAGCAGCCACGGGTTGTCCGAGCAGTACTTC. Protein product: CASSHGLSEQYF.

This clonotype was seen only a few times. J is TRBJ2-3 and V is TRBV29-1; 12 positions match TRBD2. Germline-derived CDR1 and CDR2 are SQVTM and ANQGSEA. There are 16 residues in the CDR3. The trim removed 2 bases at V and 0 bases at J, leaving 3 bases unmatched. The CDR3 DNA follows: TGCAGCGTTGAACGCGGACTAGCGGGAAGCACAGATACGCAGTATTTT. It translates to CSVERGLAGSTDTQYF.

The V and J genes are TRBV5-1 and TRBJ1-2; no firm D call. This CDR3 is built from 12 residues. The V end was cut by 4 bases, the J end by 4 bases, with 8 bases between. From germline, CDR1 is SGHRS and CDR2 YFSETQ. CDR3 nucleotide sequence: TGCGCCAGCAGCCGAGCTGCCTATGGCTACACCTTC. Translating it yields CASSRAAYGYTF.

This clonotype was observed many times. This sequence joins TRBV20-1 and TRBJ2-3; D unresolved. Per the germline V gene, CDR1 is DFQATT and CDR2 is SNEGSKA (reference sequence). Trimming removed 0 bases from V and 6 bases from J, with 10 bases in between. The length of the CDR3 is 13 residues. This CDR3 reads CSARDSSLDTQYF. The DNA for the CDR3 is TGCAGTGCTAGAGACTCATCATTGGATACGCAGTATTTT.

For the CDR3, the DNA is TGTGCCAGCTCACCGTATCCGGGAGAGACCCAGTACTTC. Residues: CASSPYPGETQYF. The chain employs TRBV18 and TRBJ2-5; no firm D call. Germline V CDR1 and CDR2: KGHSH, LQKENI. V was clipped by 3 bases and J by 4 bases, with 9 bases between them. The CDR3 runs 13 residues.

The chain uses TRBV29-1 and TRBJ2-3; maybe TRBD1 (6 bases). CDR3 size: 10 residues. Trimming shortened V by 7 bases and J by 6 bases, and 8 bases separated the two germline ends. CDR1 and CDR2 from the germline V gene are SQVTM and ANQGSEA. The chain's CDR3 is CSGGPDTQYF. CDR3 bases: TGCAGCGGGGGGCCCGATACGCAGTATTTT.

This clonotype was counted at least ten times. The CDR3 sequence: CASSLTSGYNEQFF. In DNA form, the CDR3 reads TGTGCCAGCAGCTTAACTAGCGGTTACAATGAGCAGTTCTTC. The V call is TRBV7-2, the J call TRBJ2-1; 8 nucleotides match TRBD2. Germline V gene lookup returns CDR1 SGHTA and CDR2 FQGNSA. CDR3 length: 14 residues. The V segment lost 2 bases and the J segment 4 bases; nucleotides outside the gene matches: 1.

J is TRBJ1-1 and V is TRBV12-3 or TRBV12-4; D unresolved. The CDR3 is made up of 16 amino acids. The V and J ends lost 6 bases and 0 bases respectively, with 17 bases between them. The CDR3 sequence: CASSGSLGGVNTEAFF. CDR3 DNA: TGTGCCAGCAGCGGATCCTTGGGCGGGGTGAACACTGAAGCTTTCTTT.

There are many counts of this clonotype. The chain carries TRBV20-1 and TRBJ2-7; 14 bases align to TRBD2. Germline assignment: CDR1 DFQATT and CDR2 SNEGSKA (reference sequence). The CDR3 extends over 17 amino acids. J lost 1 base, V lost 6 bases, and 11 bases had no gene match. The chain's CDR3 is CSARLAGGAGHSYEQYF. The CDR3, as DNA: TGCAGTGCCAGACTAGCGGGAGGGGCGGGTCATTCCTACGAGCAGTACTTC.

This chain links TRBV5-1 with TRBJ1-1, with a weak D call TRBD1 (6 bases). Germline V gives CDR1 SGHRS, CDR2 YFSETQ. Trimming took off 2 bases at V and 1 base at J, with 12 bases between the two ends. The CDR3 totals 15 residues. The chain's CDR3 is CASSLREDRNTEAFF. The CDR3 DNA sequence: TGCGCCAGCAGCTTAAGAGAGGACAGGAACACTGAAGCTTTCTTT. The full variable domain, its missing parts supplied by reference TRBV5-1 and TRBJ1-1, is KAGVTQTPRYLIKTRGQQVTLSCSPISGHRSVSWYQQTPGQGLQFLFEYFSETQRNKGNFPGRFSGRQFSNSRSEMNVSTLELGDSALYLCASSLREDRNTEAFFGQGTRLTVV.

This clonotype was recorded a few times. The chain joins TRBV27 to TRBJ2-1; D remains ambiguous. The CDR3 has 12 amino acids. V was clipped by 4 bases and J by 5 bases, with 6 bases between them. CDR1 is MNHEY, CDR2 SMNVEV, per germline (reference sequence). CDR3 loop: CASSSYNNEQFF. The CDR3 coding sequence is TGTGCCAGCAGTTCTTATAACAATGAGCAGTTCTTC.

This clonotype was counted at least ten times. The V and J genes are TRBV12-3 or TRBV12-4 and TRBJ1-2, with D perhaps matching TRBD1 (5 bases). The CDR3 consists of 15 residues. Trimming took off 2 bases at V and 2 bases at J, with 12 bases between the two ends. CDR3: CASSLIQGGNYGYTF. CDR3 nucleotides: TGTGCCAGCAGTTTAATCCAGGGAGGCAACTATGGCTACACCTTC.